Described below is a single TCR beta chain sequence and its context. Its target is unknown. This sample also contains other DNA sequences that code for the same CDR3. Germline values: CDR1 SGHTA, CDR2 FQGNSA. The germline V and J ends were trimmed by 3 bases and 2 bases, with 11 bases remaining between them. CDR3 size: 14 residues. This sample stems from a study of shared clonotypes between healthy human individuals. Original handling: ImmunoSEQ gave junction-only sequences without quality scores, so filtering differed. Method: immunoSEQ multiplex PCR; TCRdb's copy keeps in-frame clones and lacks some. D and trimming come from the DNA, and the V and J calls and clone size come from that table. The sample lists roughly 2.5 million clones; roughly nine tenths were seen once. Notes on the study in general: Several donors showed sharing of approximately 5% of naive CD4 clonotypes.

Sequences were obtained from naive CD4+ T cells sorted from blood. Sample subset: CD45RA+ positively selected. This rearrangement joins TRBV7-2 to TRBJ2-7, with D maybe TRBD1 (6 bases). The source of this sequence is a young man in good health. The CDR3 DNA follows: TGTGCCAGCAGCTTGGGCAGGGGTCCCTACGAGCAGTACTTC. It codes for CASSLGRGPYEQYF.